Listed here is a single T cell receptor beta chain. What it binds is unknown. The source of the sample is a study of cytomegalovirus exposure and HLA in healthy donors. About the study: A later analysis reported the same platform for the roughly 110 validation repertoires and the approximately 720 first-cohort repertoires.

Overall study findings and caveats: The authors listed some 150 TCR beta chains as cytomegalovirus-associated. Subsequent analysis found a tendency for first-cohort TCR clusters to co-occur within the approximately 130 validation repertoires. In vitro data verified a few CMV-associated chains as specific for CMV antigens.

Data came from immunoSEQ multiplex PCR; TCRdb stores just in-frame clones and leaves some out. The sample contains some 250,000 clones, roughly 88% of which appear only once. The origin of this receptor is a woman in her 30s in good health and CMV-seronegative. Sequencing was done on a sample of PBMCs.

CDR3 coding DNA: TGTGCCAGCAGCTTGGAAGCGGGAGGGCCAGATACGCAGTATTTT. Translated: CASSLEAGGPDTQYF. The V call is TRBV5-4, the J call TRBJ2-3; 10 bases agree with TRBD2. The germline V gene encodes CDR1 SGHNT and CDR2 YYREEE (reference sequence). V trimming: 0 bases; J trimming: 4 bases; junction bases outside the gene matches: 2. CDR3 length equals 15 residues.